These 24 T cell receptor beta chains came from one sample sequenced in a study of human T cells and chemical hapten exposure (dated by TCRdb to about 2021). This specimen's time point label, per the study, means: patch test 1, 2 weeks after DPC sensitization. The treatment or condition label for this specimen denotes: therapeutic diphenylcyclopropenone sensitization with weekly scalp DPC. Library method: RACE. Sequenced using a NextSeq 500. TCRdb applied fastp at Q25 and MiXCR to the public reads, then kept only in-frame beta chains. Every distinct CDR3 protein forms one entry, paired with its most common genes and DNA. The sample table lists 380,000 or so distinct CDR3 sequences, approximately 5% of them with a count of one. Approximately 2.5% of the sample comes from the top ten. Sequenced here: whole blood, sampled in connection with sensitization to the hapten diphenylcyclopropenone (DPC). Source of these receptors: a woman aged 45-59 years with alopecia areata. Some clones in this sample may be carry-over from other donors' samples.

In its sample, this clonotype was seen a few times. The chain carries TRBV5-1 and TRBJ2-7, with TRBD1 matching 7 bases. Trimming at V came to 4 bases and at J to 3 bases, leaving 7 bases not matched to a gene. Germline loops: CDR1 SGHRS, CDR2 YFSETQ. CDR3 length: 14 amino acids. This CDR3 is CASSLSWTGYEQYF. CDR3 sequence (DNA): TGCGCCAGCAGCCTCAGTTGGACAGGCTACGAGCAGTACTTC.

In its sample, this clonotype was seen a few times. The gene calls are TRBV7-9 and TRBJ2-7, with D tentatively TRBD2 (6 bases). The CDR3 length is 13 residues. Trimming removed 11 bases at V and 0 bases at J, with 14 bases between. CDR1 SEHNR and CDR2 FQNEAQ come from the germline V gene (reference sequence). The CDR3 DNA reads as TGTGCCGGCGGGGACGTCAGCTCCTACGAGCAGTACTTC. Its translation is CAGGDVSSYEQYF.

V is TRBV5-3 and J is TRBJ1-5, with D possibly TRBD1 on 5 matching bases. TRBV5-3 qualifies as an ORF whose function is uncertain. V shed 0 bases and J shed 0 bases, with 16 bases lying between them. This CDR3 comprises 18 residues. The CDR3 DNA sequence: TGTGCCAGAAGCTTGGACGGCAGGGAAGTTTATAGCAATCAGCCCCAGCATTTT. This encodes CARSLDGREVYSNQPQHF.

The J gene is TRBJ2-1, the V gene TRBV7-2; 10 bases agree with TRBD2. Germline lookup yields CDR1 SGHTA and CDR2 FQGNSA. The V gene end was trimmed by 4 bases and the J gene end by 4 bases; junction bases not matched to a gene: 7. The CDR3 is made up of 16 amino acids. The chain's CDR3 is CASSSSGGARYNEQFF. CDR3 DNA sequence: TGTGCCAGCAGCTCTAGCGGGGGAGCCAGGTACAATGAGCAGTTCTTC. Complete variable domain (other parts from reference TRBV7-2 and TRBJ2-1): GAGVSQSPSNKVTEKGKDVELRCDPISGHTALYWYRQSLGQGLEFLIYFQGNSAPDKSGLPSDRFSAERTGGSVSTLTIQRTQQEDSAVYLCASSSSGGARYNEQFFGPGTRLTVL.

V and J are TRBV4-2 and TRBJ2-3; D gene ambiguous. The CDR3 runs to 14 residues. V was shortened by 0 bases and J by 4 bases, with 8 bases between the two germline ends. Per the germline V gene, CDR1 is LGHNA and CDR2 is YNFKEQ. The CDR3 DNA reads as TGTGCCAGCAGCCAAGATCTTGCTCCAGATACGCAGTATTTT. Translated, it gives CASSQDLAPDTQYF.

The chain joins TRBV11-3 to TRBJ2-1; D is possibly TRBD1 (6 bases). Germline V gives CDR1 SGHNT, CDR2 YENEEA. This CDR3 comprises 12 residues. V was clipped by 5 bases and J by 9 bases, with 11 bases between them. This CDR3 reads CASSTGYAEQFF. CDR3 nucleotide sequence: TGTGCCAGCAGCACAGGGTACGCTGAGCAGTTCTTC. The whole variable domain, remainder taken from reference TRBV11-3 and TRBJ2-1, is EAGVVQSPRYKIIEKKQPVAFWCNPISGHNTLYWYLQNLGQGPELLIRYENEEAVDDSQLPKDRFSAERLKGVDSTLKIQPAELGDSAVYLCASSTGYAEQFFGPGTRLTVL.

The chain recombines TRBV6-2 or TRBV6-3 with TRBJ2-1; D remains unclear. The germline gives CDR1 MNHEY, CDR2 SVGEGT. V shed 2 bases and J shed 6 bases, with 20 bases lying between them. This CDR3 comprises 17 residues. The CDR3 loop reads CASSYPKVVASGNEQFF. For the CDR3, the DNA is TGTGCCAGCAGTTACCCCAAGGTAGTAGCTAGTGGCAATGAGCAGTTCTTC.

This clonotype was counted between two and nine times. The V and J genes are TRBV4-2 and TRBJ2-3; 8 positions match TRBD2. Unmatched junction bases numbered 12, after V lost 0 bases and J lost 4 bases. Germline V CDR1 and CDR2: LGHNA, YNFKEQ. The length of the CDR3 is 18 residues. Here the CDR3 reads CASSQDLEAGVVADTQYF. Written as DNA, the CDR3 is TGTGCCAGCAGCCAAGATCTGGAAGCGGGAGTTGTCGCAGATACGCAGTATTTT.

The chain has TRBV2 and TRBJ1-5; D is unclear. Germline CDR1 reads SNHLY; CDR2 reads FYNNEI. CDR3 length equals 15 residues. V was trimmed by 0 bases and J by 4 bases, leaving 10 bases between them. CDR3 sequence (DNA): TGTGCCAGCAGTGAAGCGCTGGGTACGAATCAGCCCCAGCATTTT. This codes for CASSEALGTNQPQHF.

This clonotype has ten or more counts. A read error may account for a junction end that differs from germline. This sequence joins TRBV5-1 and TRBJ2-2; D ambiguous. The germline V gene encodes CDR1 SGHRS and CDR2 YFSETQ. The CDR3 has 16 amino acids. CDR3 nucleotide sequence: TGCGCCAGCAGATTGGCTTCCGGACGTGTCACCGGGGAGCTGTTTTTT. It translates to CASRLASGRVTGELFF.

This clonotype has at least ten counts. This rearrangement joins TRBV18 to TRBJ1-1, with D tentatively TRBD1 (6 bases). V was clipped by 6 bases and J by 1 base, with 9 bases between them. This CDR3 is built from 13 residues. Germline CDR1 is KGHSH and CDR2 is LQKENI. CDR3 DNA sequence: TGTGCCAGCTCGTCGGACAGGAACACTGAAGCTTTCTTT. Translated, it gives CASSSDRNTEAFF.

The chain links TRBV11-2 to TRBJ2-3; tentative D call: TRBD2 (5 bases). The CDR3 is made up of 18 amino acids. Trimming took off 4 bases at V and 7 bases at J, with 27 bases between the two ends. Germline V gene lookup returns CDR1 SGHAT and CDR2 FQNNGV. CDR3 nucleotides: TGTGCCAGCAGCTCTTCCCCCCGAGGTGGAGGACGTGATAATACGCAGTATTTT. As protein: CASSSSPRGGGRDNTQYF.

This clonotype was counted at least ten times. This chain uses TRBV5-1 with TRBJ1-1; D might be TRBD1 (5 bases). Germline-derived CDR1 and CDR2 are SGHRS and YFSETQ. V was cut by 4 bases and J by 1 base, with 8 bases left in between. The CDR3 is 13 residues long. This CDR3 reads CASSGGPNTEAFF. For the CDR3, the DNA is TGCGCCAGCAGCGGGGGACCGAACACTGAAGCTTTCTTT.

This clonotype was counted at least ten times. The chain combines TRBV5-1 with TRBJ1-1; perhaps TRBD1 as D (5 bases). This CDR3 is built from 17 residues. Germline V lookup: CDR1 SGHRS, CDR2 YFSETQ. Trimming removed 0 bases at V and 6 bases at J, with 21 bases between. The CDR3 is CASSLERLVRAGPEAFF. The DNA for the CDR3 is TGCGCCAGCAGCTTGGAACGATTAGTCAGGGCGGGACCTGAAGCTTTCTTT.

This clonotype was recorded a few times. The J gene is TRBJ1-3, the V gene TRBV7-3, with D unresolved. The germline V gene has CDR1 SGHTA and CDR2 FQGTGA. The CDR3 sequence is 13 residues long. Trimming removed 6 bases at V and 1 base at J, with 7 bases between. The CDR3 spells CASSKVSGNTIYF. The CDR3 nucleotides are TGTGCCAGCAGTAAGGTTTCTGGAAACACCATATATTTT.

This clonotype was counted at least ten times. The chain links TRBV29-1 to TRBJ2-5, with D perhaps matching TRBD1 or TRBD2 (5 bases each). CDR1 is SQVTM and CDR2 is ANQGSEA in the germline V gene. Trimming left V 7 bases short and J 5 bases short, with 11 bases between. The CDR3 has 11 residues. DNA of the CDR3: TGCAGCGCTGGGACCCCGGAGACCCAGTACTTC. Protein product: CSAGTPETQYF. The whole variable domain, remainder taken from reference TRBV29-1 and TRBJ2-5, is SAVISQKPSRDICQRGTSLTIQCQVDSQVTMMFWYRQQPGQSLTLIATANQGSEATYESGFVIDKFPISRPNLTFSTLTVSNMSPEDSSIYLCSAGTPETQYFGPGTRLLVL.

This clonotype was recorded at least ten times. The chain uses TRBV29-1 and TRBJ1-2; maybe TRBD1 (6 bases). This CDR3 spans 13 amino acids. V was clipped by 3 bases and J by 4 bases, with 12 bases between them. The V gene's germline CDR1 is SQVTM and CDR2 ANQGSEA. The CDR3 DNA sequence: TGCAGCGTTGATGGGGGCATGGGCTATGGCTACACCTTC. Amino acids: CSVDGGMGYGYTF.

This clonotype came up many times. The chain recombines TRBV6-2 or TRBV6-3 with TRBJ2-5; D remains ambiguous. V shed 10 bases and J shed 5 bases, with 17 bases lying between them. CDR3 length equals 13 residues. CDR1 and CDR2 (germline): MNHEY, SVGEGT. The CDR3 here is CATRLDGWETQYF. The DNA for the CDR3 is TGTGCCACCCGTTTGGATGGATGGGAGACCCAGTACTTC.

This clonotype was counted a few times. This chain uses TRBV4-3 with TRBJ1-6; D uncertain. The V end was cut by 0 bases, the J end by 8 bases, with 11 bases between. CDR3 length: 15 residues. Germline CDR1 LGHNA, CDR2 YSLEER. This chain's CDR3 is CASSQDFGADSPLHF. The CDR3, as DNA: TGCGCCAGCAGCCAAGATTTTGGTGCGGATTCACCCCTCCACTTT.

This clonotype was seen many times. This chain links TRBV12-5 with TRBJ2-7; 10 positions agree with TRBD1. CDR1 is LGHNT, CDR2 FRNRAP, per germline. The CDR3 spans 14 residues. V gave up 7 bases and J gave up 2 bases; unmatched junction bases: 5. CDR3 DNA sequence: TGTGCTAGTGCCGTGGGACAGGGGCCCTACGAGCAGTACTTC. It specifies CASAVGQGPYEQYF.

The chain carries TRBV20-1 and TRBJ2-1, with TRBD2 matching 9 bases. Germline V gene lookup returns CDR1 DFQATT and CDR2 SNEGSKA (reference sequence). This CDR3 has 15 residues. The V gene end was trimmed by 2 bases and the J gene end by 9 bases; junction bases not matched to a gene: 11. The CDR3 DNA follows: TGCAGTGCTAGATACTACGGCGGGAGGGGCGGTGAGCAGTTCTTC. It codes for CSARYYGGRGGEQFF.

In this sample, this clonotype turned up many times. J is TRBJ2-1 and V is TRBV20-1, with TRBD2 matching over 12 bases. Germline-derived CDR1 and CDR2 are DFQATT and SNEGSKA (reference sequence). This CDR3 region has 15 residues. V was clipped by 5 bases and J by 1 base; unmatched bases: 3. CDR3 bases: TGCAGTGCTCCTACTAGCGGGAGGTCCTACAATGAGCAGTTCTTC. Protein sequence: CSAPTSGRSYNEQFF.

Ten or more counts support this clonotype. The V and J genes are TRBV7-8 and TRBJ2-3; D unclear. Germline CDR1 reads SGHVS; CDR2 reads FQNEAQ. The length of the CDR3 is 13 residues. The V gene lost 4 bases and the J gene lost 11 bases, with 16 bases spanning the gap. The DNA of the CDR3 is TGTGCCAGCAGCTCCCCCTCCGGATGGGGGCAGTATTTT. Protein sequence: CASSSPSGWGQYF.

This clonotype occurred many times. The DNA for the CDR3 is TGTGCCAGCAGTGAATATGGGGGGGATTACAATGAGCAGTTCTTC. Translated: CASSEYGGDYNEQFF. The gene calls are TRBV2 and TRBJ2-1; 7 bases agree with TRBD2. This CDR3 spans 15 amino acids. Germline V gene lookup returns CDR1 SNHLY and CDR2 FYNNEI. V lost 2 bases and J lost 4; bases outside the gene matches: 5.